The 16 T cell receptor beta chains reported below all come from one sample, sequenced in a study of vaccination effects on CD4 cells after COVID-19 (dated by TCRdb to between 2021 and 2024). The library was made by the immunoSEQ multiplex PCR assay. As stored in TCRdb, this immuneACCESS dataset retains in-frame rearrangements with V and J assigned. A fraction of the clones does not appear; measured against another copy, unresolved V genes explain less than half of the discrepancy, and the remainder lacks a known reason. The sample has more than 20,000 clones on record, approximately 70% of them singletons. The ten largest clonotypes hold 18% of the sample. The ViraFEST assay stimulated PBMC with viral peptide pools and then used TCR sequencing to identify antigen-specific CD4+ T cell clonotypes by expansion. After around 10 days of culture, CD4+ T cells were isolated with the EasySep CD4+ T cell isolation kit. PCR-confirmed SARS-CoV-2 infection had occurred in convalescent patients between March and December 2020, before the Alpha, Beta and Delta variants emerged in the United States.

These receptors' targets are unknown. Material: CD4+ T cells from PBMCs cultured with SARS-CoV-2 spike peptides, obtained before COVID-19 vaccination. The meaning of the sample's cell subset or site label: SARS-CoV-2 spike overlapping peptide pool stimulation. The receptors were sampled from a human donor who had a prior SARS-CoV-2 infection.

In this sample, this clone turned up a few times. The rearrangement links TRBV6-5 to TRBJ1-5; D is unclear. V lost 4 bases, J lost 9 bases, and 19 bases lay in between. This CDR3 has 15 amino acids. Germline loops: CDR1 MNHEY, CDR2 SVGAGI. CDR3 amino acids: CASSSSGWDIGPQHF. The CDR3 DNA is TGTGCCAGCAGTTCGAGCGGATGGGATATCGGGCCCCAGCATTTT.

The chain employs TRBV18 and TRBJ2-7; the D gene is possibly TRBD1 (5 bases). The germline V gene has CDR1 KGHSH and CDR2 LQKENI. Trimming removed 6 bases at V and 0 bases at J, with 9 bases between. The CDR3 runs 13 residues. The CDR3 is CASSETASYEQYF. In DNA form, the CDR3 reads TGTGCCAGCTCCGAGACAGCCTCCTACGAGCAGTACTTC. The full variable domain, rest sourced from reference TRBV18 and TRBJ2-7, is NAGVMQNPRHLVRRRGQEARLRCSPMKGHSHVYWYRQLPEEGLKFMVYLQKENIIDESGMPKERFSAEFPKEGPSILRIQQVVRGDSAAYFCASSETASYEQYFGPGTRLTVT.

V gene TRBV12-5 combines with J gene TRBJ1-5; TRBD1 matches 7 bases. J gave up 11 bases and V 10 bases, and 20 bases lay outside the gene matches. CDR1 and CDR2 from the germline V gene are LGHNT and FRNRAP. The length of the CDR3 is 15 residues. The CDR3 loop is CANGMEGAVKAAQHF. DNA of the CDR3: TGTGCTAATGGCATGGAGGGGGCAGTAAAGGCGGCCCAGCATTTT.

The chain combines TRBV12-3 or TRBV12-4 with TRBJ2-1, with D hard to call. This CDR3 is built from 13 residues. Trimming cost V 2 bases and J 7 bases, with 9 bases left between them. CDR3 residues: CASSLLEGNEQFF. In DNA form, the CDR3 reads TGTGCCAGCAGTTTATTAGAAGGGAATGAGCAGTTCTTC.

The V call is TRBV2, the J call TRBJ1-5; D remains unclear. This CDR3 is 13 amino acids long. V shed 4 bases and J shed 2 bases, with 6 bases lying between them. Germline values: CDR1 SNHLY, CDR2 FYNNEI. The CDR3 coding sequence is TGTGCCAGCAGTGGCACTGGCAATCAGCCCCAGCATTTT. Translating it yields CASSGTGNQPQHF.

The chain combines TRBV5-4 with TRBJ1-2; possible D gene TRBD1, 6 bases. Germline CDR1 is SGHNT and CDR2 is YYREEE (reference sequence). Trimming stripped 7 bases from V and 8 bases from J, with 21 bases between. The CDR3 length is 14 residues. This CDR3 reads CASGKEGGRAGYTF. The CDR3 region has the DNA TGTGCCAGCGGAAAGGAGGGGGGTAGGGCGGGCTACACCTTC.

The DNA of the CDR3 is TGTGCCAGCAGCTTATTTTGGTCGCAGTCCTACGAGCAGTACTTC. Amino acid sequence: CASSLFWSQSYEQYF. The chain couples TRBV11-2 to TRBJ2-7; no reliable D call. Germline CDR1 and CDR2: SGHAT and FQNNGV. The CDR3 is 15 amino acids. Trimming stripped 2 bases from V and 1 base from J, with 12 bases between.

The J gene is TRBJ2-3, the V gene TRBV20-1; D gene ambiguous. The CDR3 has 13 residues. Per germline, CDR1 DFQATT and CDR2 SNEGSKA (reference sequence). V dropped 3 bases and J dropped 10 bases, with 17 bases sitting between them. The CDR3 nucleotides read TGCAGTGCTAGTTACCAGGTCTGGGTTTCGCAGTATTTT. This encodes CSASYQVWVSQYF.

The CDR3 reads CASSPDMSNQPQHF. CDR3 DNA: TGTGCCAGCAGCCCCGACATGAGCAATCAGCCCCAGCATTTT. The chain carries TRBV2 and TRBJ1-5; D not resolved. Per the germline V gene, CDR1 is SNHLY and CDR2 is FYNNEI. The CDR3 length is 14 residues. Trimming cost V 6 bases and J 1 base, with 10 bases left between them.

This chain joins TRBV23-1 and TRBJ2-2, with 8 positions matching TRBD1. TRBV23-1 counts as an open reading frame of uncertain function. CDR3 length: 17 residues. The trim removed 3 bases at V and 1 base at J, leaving 7 bases unmatched. In DNA form, the CDR3 reads TGCGCCAGCAGTCACTCTAAAGGGACAGGGAACACCGGGGAGCTGTTTTTT. This encodes CASSHSKGTGNTGELFF.

The chain recombines TRBV18 with TRBJ2-5; 8 nucleotides agree with TRBD2. Germline V gene lookup returns CDR1 KGHSH and CDR2 LQKENI. The V segment lost 3 bases and the J segment 5 bases; nucleotides outside the gene matches: 8. The CDR3 runs to 15 residues. This CDR3 reads CASSPPGGRQETQYF. The CDR3 nucleotides are TGTGCCAGCTCACCCCCTGGCGGGAGGCAGGAGACCCAGTACTTC.

The chain is built from TRBV15 and TRBJ2-5, with unresolved D. The CDR3 consists of 15 residues. Germline values: CDR1 LNHNV, CDR2 YYDKDF (reference sequence). V lost 5 bases and J lost 1, with 14 bases in between. The DNA of the CDR3 is TGTGCCACCAGCCCCCGGGCCCCTATCCAAGAGACCCAGTACTTC. Its protein is CATSPRAPIQETQYF.

J is TRBJ1-4 and V is TRBV30; D uncertain. Germline V lookup: CDR1 GTSNPN, CDR2 SVGIG (reference sequence). CDR3 length: 14 residues. The ends were cut back, 0 bases at V and 8 bases at J, with 13 bases in the middle. CDR3: CAWSVFSGYEKLFF. CDR3 in DNA: TGTGCCTGGAGTGTATTTTCGGGTTACGAAAAACTGTTTTTT.

Only a few counts were recorded for this clone. This chain connects TRBV5-4 to TRBJ2-3, with D perhaps TRBD2 (6 bases). With 4 bases removed from V and 1 base from J, the gap between germline ends came to 13 bases. Looked up from germline, CDR1 is SGHNT and CDR2 is YYREEE (reference sequence). CDR3 length: 15 residues. The CDR3: CASSPPSDGTDTQYF. The CDR3 nucleotides read TGTGCCAGCAGCCCCCCTAGCGACGGCACAGATACGCAGTATTTT.

This chain links TRBV19 with TRBJ2-3; D not certain. CDR1 and CDR2 (germline): LNHDA, SQIVND (reference sequence). The CDR3 length is 14 residues. The V and J ends lost 3 bases and 3 bases respectively, with 10 bases between them. CDR3 in DNA: TGTGCCAGTAGTATTATGGGGTCAACAGATACGCAGTATTTT. This translates into CASSIMGSTDTQYF.

The chain uses TRBV3-1 (or the pseudogene TRBV3-2) and TRBJ1-3; D is undetermined. The germline V gene encodes CDR1 LGHDT and CDR2 YNNKEL (reference sequence). Trimming left V 6 bases short and J 0 bases short, with 12 bases between. The CDR3 totals 15 residues. The CDR3 DNA reads as TGTGCCAGCAGATCCCCTCTTTCCTCTGGAAACACCATATATTTT. This codes for CASRSPLSSGNTIYF.